This T cell receptor beta chain appears in the sequencing data of a study of regulatory T cells in long-lasting Graves disease. Time point defined: newly diagnosed GD, antithyroid drugs for less than 3 months. From PBMCs, RNA was extracted and then used to make the TCR library. Diagnoses of Graves' disease were made by American Thyroid Association guidelines. CDR3 regions were amplified by Arm-PCR using iRepertoire HTBI primers to build TCR beta libraries. TCRdb reanalysed the multiplex PCR reads using MiXCR and keeps one entry per CDR3 protein. The sample holds 200,000 to 250,000 distinct CDR3 sequences; roughly 18% are singletons and the top ten take approximately 12%. The same specimen was also included in a second study, on T cells in Graves' hyperthyroidism and ophthalmopathy.

The sequence came from a woman aged 30 to 39 with Graves disease. Sequences were derived from peripheral blood mononuclear cells (PBMCs), sampled at new diagnosis, from a patient treated with antithyroid drugs.

Written as DNA, the CDR3 is TGTGCCAGCAGGACCCGACTAGCGGGAGGGCCAGTGAACACCGGGGAGCTGTTTTTT. Residues: CASRTRLAGGPVNTGELFF. The chain joins TRBV12-3 or TRBV12-4 to TRBJ2-2, with 14 bases that match TRBD2. This CDR3 region has 19 residues. V dropped 6 bases and J dropped 1; count of bases not matched to a gene: 10.